Included here is one T cell receptor beta chain sequence, with context. These data originate in a study of blood T cell repertoires in COVID-19. The germline V gene has CDR1 MDHEN and CDR2 SYDVKM. The V segment lost 6 bases and the J segment 7 bases; nucleotides outside the gene matches: 13. This CDR3 spans 16 amino acids. The data were produced by immunoSEQ multiplex PCR, yet TCRdb's version contains in-frame clones alone and is incomplete. The sample holds a few hundred thousand clones, roughly nine tenths seen once. Participants spanned ages roughly 18 to 95 years and resided in about two dozen US areas.

The source of this sequence is a man aged 30-40 years who had recovered from COVID-19. This rearrangement joins TRBV28 to TRBJ2-7; 12 bases match TRBD1. The sequenced sample consisted of PBMCs or T cells enriched from blood (not recorded which). This CDR3 reads CASRNRGTGGPGEQYF. The CDR3 nucleotides are TGTGCCAGCAGAAACCGCGGGACAGGGGGCCCGGGGGAGCAGTACTTC.